This entry lists 8 T cell receptor beta chains sequenced from one sample in a study of technical replicates of blood from a few donors. The table came from immunoSEQ multiplex PCR; TCRdb's copy has only in-frame clones and leaves some out. The table includes 100,000 or so clones, over 95% detected once. The sequenced material came from T cells isolated from PBMCs. The receptors were gathered from a human donor in good health.

The chain has TRBV6-5 and TRBJ1-1; no clear D. The V end lost 6 bases, the J end lost 6 bases, and 17 bases lay between the germline ends. Germline loops: CDR1 MNHEY, CDR2 SVGAGI. The CDR3 sequence is 14 residues long. The CDR3 DNA sequence: TGTGCCAGCAGCCGCGGACTGGCCCGCGCTGAAGCTTTCTTT. As protein: CASSRGLARAEAFF.

By sample share, this clone is medium-sized. The CDR3: CASSGAPSTEAFF. CDR3 nucleotide sequence: TGTGCCAGCAGTGGGGCCCCATCCACTGAAGCTTTCTTT. This chain links TRBV2 with TRBJ1-1; D unresolved. CDR1 SNHLY and CDR2 FYNNEI come from the germline V gene. V was pared by 4 bases and J by 4 bases, with 10 bases between. CDR3 length equals 13 residues. Supplemented by reference TRBV2 and TRBJ1-1, the full variable domain reads EPEVTQTPSHQVTQMGQEVILRCVPISNHLYFYWYRQILGQKVEFLVSFYNNEISEKSEIFDDQFSVERPDGSNFTLKIRSTKLEDSAMYFCASSGAPSTEAFFGQGTRLTVV.

V gene TRBV5-8 combines with J gene TRBJ2-2, with D possibly matching TRBD1 (5 bases). The CDR3 is made up of 16 amino acids. Trimming cost V 0 bases and J 0 bases, with 9 bases left between them. The germline gives CDR1 SGHTS, CDR2 YDEGEE. The CDR3 reads CASSLVPRANTGELFF. The CDR3 DNA sequence: TGTGCCAGCAGCTTGGTACCCAGGGCGAACACCGGGGAGCTGTTTTTT.

This clone was detected only once. This sequence joins TRBV11-2 and TRBJ2-1, with 9 bases lining up with TRBD1. The CDR3 sequence is 17 residues long. The ends lost 4 bases at V and 4 bases at J; junction bases unmatched: 11. The V gene's germline CDR1 is SGHAT and CDR2 FQNNGV. The CDR3 spells CASSSSQRDRVYNEQFF. The CDR3 region has the DNA TGTGCCAGCAGCTCCTCTCAGCGGGACAGGGTTTACAATGAGCAGTTCTTC.

The CDR3 is CASSQFASGRYEQYF. CDR3 nucleotide sequence: TGCGCCAGCAGCCAATTTGCTAGCGGGAGATACGAGCAGTACTTC. J is TRBJ2-7 and V is TRBV4-1, with 10 bases fitting TRBD2. Looked up from germline, CDR1 is MGHRA and CDR2 is YSYEKL. This CDR3 contains 15 residues. V dropped 2 bases and J dropped 4; count of bases not matched to a gene: 5.

The sample holds one count of this clone. The chain recombines TRBV27 with TRBJ2-1; 16 positions agree with TRBD2. The CDR3 consists of 18 residues. V lost 2 bases to trimming and J lost 9 bases; unmatched junction nucleotides: 10. Germline assignment: CDR1 MNHEY and CDR2 SMNVEV (reference sequence). The CDR3 DNA sequence: TGTGCCAGCAGTTTAGTGGGACTAGCGGGAGGGCCAAGTAGTGAGCAGTTCTTC. Protein sequence: CASSLVGLAGGPSSEQFF.

J is TRBJ1-1 and V is TRBV10-3; 7 bases match TRBD1. Germline trimming cut 11 bases from V and 0 bases from J; bases unmatched to any gene: 6. The CDR3 is 13 residues long. In germline, CDR1 is ENHRY, CDR2 SYGVKD. The CDR3 here is CAVTGQVNTEAFF. CDR3 nucleotides: TGTGCCGTCACTGGACAGGTGAACACTGAAGCTTTCTTT.

The chain joins TRBV7-9 to TRBJ2-1; 7 bases line up with TRBD1. V lost 5 bases and J lost 8; bases outside the gene matches: 6. The CDR3 is 13 residues long. Germline V CDR1 and CDR2: SEHNR, FQNEAQ (reference sequence). This CDR3 is CASSPDRDDEQFF. The CDR3 region has the DNA TGTGCCAGCAGCCCTGACAGGGACGATGAGCAGTTCTTC.